Presented here are 8 T cell receptor beta chains from one specimen sequenced in a study of OX40 agonist ivuxolimab in advanced cancers. Library creation used the immunoSEQ multiplex PCR assay. The immuneACCESS repertoire file appears here via TCRdb, limited to in-frame rearrangements. These files lack a portion of the clones; in checked studies, under half of the deficit traces to unresolved V genes, and the cause of the others is not known. The table for this sample lists about 50,000 clones; 70% to 90% of them were counted only once. Around 0.64% of the sample comes from the top ten. The specimen was CD4+ or CD8+ T cells sorted from blood, collected in a trial of the OX40 agonist ivuxolimab. All receptors derive from an adult with an advanced solid tumor such as melanoma, head and neck, liver or kidney cancer.

The V gene is TRBV28, the J gene TRBJ1-5, with D possibly being TRBD1 (5 bases). The CDR3 loop spans 15 amino acids. CDR1 and CDR2 from the germline V gene are MDHEN and SYDVKM. The germline V and J ends were trimmed by 7 bases and 5 bases, with 18 bases remaining between them. The CDR3 region has the DNA TGTGCCAGCATGACGCCGCGGACACACGATCAGCCCCAGCATTTT. This codes for CASMTPRTHDQPQHF.

This sequence joins TRBV15 and TRBJ2-3; no firm D call. The V and J ends lost 0 bases and 2 bases respectively, with 12 bases between them. This CDR3 region has 16 residues. The germline V gene encodes CDR1 LNHNV and CDR2 YYDKDF (reference sequence). The CDR3 protein is CATSRDLQLPTDTQYF. CDR3 nucleotide sequence: TGTGCCACCAGCAGAGATTTGCAGTTGCCCACAGATACGCAGTATTTT.

About this clone: Germline is not matched at one junction end, which may reflect a read error. V is TRBV7-9 and J is TRBJ2-1; D is perhaps TRBD2 (7 bases). The length of the CDR3 is 15 residues. Per the germline V gene, CDR1 is SEHNR and CDR2 is FQNEAQ (reference sequence). The CDR3 region is CASSLAGGGYNEEFF. In DNA form, the CDR3 reads TGTGCCAGCAGCTTAGCGGGAGGGGGTTACAATGAGGAGTTCTTC.

The gene calls are TRBV15 and TRBJ2-5, with 13 nucleotides matching TRBD2. CDR3 length equals 17 residues. Germline V gene data show CDR1 as LNHNV and CDR2 as YYDKDF (reference sequence). Trimming removed 2 bases from V and 7 bases from J; junction bases left unmatched: 10. The chain's CDR3 is CATSRTGLAGERATQYF. Here the CDR3 DNA reads TGTGCCACCAGCAGAACCGGACTAGCGGGGGAGAGAGCGACCCAGTACTTC.

The chain recombines TRBV11-2 with TRBJ1-6; D is unclear. Trimming pared 2 bases from V and 5 bases from J, leaving 7 bases between. Germline CDR1 reads SGHAT; CDR2 reads FQNNGV. CDR3 length: 14 amino acids. In DNA form, the CDR3 reads TGTGCCAGCAGCTTACAAGGGAATAATTCACCCCTCCACTTT. Its translation: CASSLQGNNSPLHF.

The rearrangement joins TRBV6-1 to TRBJ2-5; TRBD2 matches 11 bases. The end of the DNA aligns better with TRBJ2-7, so the J call may be wrong. The CDR3 runs 13 residues. Looked up from germline, CDR1 is MNHNS and CDR2 is SASEGT. CDR3 DNA: TGTGCCAGCAAACTAGCGGGGGCCTACGAGCAGTACTTC. Encoded protein: CASKLAGAYEQYF.

This chain joins TRBV6-5 and TRBJ2-7, with D tentatively TRBD2 (6 bases). The ends were cut back, 2 bases at V and 0 bases at J, with 11 bases in the middle. Germline CDR1 is MNHEY and CDR2 is SVGAGI. The CDR3 is made up of 15 amino acids. The CDR3 coding sequence is TGTGCCAGCAGTTACAAGGAGGGCCCCTCCTACGAGCAGTACTTC. This translates into CASSYKEGPSYEQYF.

The rearrangement links TRBV19 to TRBJ2-3; the match to TRBD2 covers 15 bases. In germline, CDR1 is LNHDA, CDR2 SQIVND (reference sequence). With V trimmed by 7 bases and J by 5 bases, 1 base remained unmatched. CDR3 size: 14 residues. The CDR3 DNA reads TGTGCCAGTACGGGACTAGCGGGAGGAGATACGCAGTATTTT. It encodes CASTGLAGGDTQYF.